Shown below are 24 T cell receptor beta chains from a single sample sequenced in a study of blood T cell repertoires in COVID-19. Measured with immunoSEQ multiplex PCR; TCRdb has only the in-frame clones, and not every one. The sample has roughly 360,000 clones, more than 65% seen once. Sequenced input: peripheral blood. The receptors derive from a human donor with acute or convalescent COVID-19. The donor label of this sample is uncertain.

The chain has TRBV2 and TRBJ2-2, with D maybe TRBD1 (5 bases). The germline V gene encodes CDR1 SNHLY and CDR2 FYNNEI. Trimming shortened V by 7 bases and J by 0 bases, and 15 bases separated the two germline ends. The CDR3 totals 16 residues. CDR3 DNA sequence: TGTGCCAGCACCCACGTGCAGGGCCCGAACACCGGGGAGCTGTTTTTT. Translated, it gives CASTHVQGPNTGELFF. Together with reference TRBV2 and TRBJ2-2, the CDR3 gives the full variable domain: EPEVTQTPSHQVTQMGQEVILRCVPISNHLYFYWYRQILGQKVEFLVSFYNNEISEKSEIFDDQFSVERPDGSNFTLKIRSTKLEDSAMYFCASTHVQGPNTGELFFGEGSRLTVL.

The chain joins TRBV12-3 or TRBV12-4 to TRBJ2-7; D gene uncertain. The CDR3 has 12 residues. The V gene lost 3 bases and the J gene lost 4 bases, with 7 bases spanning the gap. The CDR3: CASSFLRYEQYF. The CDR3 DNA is TGTGCCAGCAGTTTCTTGAGGTACGAGCAGTACTTC.

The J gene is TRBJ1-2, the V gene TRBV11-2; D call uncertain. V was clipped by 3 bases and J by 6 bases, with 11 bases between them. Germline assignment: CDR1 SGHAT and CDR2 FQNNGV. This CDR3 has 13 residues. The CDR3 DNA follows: TGTGCCAGCAGCTTTGAGGGTAGGAATGGCTACACCTTC. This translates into CASSFEGRNGYTF.

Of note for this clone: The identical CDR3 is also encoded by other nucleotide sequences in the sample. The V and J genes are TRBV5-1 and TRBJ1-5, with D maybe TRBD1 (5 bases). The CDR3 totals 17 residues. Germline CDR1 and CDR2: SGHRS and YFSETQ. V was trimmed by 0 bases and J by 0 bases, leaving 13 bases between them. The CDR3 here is CASSLEPGGASNQPQHF. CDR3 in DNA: TGCGCCAGCAGCTTGGAGCCCGGGGGAGCTAGCAATCAGCCCCAGCATTTT. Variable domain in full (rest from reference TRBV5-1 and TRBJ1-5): KAGVTQTPRYLIKTRGQQVTLSCSPISGHRSVSWYQQTPGQGLQFLFEYFSETQRNKGNFPGRFSGRQFSNSRSEMNVSTLELGDSALYLCASSLEPGGASNQPQHFGDGTRLSIL.

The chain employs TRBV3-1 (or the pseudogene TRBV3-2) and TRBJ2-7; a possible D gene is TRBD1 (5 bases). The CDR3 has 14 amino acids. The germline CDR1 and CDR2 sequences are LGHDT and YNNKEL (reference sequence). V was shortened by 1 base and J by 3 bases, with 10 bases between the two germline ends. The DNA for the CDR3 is TGTGCCAGCAGCCAAGGTATTCAGGGCTACGAGCAGTACTTC. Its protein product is CASSQGIQGYEQYF.

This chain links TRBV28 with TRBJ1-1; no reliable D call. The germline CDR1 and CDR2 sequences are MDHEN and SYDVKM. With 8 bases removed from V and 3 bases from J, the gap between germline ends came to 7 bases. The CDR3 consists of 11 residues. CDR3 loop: CASRTYTEAFF. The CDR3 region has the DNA TGTGCCAGCCGTACTTACACTGAAGCTTTCTTT.

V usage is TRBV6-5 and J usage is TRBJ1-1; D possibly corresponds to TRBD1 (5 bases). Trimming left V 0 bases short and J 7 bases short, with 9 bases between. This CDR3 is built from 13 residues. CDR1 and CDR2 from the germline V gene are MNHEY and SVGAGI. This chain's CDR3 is CASSYSRVNEAFF. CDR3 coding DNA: TGTGCCAGCAGTTACTCCAGGGTGAATGAAGCTTTCTTT.

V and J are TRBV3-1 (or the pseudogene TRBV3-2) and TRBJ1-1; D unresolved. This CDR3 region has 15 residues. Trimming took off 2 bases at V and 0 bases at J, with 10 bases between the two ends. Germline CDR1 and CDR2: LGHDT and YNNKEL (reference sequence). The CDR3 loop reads CASSQRATVNTEAFF. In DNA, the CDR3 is TGTGCCAGCAGCCAACGTGCCACGGTGAACACTGAAGCTTTCTTT.

The CDR3: CASSQNDWGGPYEQYF. CDR3 in DNA: TGTGCCAGCTCACAAAATGACTGGGGGGGCCCCTACGAGCAGTACTTC. The rearrangement uses TRBV18 and TRBJ2-7; D possibly corresponds to TRBD2 (7 bases). V was cut by 4 bases and J by 2 bases, with 18 bases left in between. Germline lookup yields CDR1 KGHSH and CDR2 LQKENI. This CDR3 is built from 16 residues.

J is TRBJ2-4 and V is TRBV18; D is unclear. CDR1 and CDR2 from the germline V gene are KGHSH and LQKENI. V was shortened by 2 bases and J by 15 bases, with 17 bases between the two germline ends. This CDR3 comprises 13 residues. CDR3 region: CASSPNAQTELYF. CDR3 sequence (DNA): TGTGCCAGCTCACCAAATGCTCAAACCGAGTTGTACTTC.

CDR3 in DNA: TGTGCCAGCAGTTTACCGCCAGTCCATGGCTACACCTTC. Encoded protein: CASSLPPVHGYTF. V and J are TRBV28 and TRBJ1-2; no definite D call. CDR3 length: 13 residues. The germline CDR1 and CDR2 sequences are MDHEN and SYDVKM. The V gene lost 2 bases and the J gene lost 6 bases, with 10 bases spanning the gap.

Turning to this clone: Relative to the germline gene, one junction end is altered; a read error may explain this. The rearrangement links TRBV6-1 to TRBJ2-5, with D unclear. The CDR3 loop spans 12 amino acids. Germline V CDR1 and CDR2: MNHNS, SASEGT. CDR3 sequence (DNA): TGTGCCAGCAGAGAAGGCCGGGAGACCCAGTACTTC. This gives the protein CASREGRETQYF.

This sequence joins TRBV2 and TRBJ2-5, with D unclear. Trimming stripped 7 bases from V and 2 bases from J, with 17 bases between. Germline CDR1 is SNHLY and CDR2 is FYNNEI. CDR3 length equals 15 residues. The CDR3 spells CASTNWNSRQETQYF. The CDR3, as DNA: TGTGCCAGCACCAACTGGAACAGCCGGCAAGAGACCCAGTACTTC.

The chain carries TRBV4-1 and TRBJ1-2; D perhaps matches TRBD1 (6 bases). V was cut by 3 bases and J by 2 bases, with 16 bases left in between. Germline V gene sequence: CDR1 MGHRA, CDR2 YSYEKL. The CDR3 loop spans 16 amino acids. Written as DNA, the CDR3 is TGCGCCAGCAGCCACGTACGTCAGAGGGGGAACTATGGCTACACCTTC. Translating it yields CASSHVRQRGNYGYTF.

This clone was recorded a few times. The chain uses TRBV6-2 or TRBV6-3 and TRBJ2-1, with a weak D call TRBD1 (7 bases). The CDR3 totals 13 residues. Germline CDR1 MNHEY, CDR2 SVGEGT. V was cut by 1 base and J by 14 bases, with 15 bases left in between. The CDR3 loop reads CASSYWRDRFKFF. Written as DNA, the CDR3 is TGTGCCAGCAGTTACTGGAGGGACAGATTTAAGTTCTTC.

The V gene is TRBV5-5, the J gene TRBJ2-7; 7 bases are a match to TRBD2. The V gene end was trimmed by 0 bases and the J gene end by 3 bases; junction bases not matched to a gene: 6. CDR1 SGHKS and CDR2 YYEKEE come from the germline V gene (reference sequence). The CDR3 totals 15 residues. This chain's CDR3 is CASSLGGTNFYEQYF. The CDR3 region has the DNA TGTGCCAGCAGCTTGGGGGGGACTAATTTCTACGAGCAGTACTTC.

The CDR3 region is CASSYGQGDSPLHF. CDR3 DNA: TGTGCCAGCAGCTACGGACAGGGTGATTCACCCCTCCACTTT. The V call is TRBV7-8, the J call TRBJ1-6, with 8 bases lining up with TRBD1. Trimming removed 4 bases from V and 8 bases from J; junction bases left unmatched: 4. This CDR3 has 14 amino acids. Per germline, CDR1 SGHVS and CDR2 FQNEAQ.

The CDR3 loop reads CASSGTGVVTGELFF. The CDR3 region has the DNA TGTGCCAGCAGCGGGACAGGGGTCGTCACCGGGGAGCTGTTTTTT. The chain combines TRBV9 with TRBJ2-2; 9 nucleotides align to TRBD1. From germline, CDR1 is SGDLS and CDR2 YYNGEE. The CDR3 length is 15 residues. J lost 4 bases, V lost 3 bases, and 4 bases had no gene match.

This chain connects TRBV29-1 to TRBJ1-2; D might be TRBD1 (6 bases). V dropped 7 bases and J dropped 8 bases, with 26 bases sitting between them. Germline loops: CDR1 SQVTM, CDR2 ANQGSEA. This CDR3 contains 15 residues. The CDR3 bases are TGCAGCGCATCTAAGGGCAGGGGCAGTCTTAGGGGCTACACCTTC. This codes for CSASKGRGSLRGYTF.

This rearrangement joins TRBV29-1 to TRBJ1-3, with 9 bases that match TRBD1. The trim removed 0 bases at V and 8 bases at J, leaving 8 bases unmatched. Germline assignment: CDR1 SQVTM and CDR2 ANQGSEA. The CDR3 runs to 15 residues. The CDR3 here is CSVEERTGDIHTIYF. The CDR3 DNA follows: TGCAGCGTTGAAGAACGGACAGGGGACATCCACACCATATATTTT. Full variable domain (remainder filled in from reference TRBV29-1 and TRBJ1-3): SAVISQKPSRDICQRGTSLTIQCQVDSQVTMMFWYRQQPGQSLTLIATANQGSEATYESGFVIDKFPISRPNLTFSTLTVSNMSPEDSSIYLCSVEERTGDIHTIYFGEGSWLTVV.

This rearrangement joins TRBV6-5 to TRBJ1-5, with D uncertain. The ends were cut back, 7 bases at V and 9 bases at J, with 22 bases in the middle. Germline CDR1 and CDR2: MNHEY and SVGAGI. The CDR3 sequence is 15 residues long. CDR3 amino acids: CASTVSGVAQRPQHF. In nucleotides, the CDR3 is TGTGCCAGCACTGTGTCTGGAGTTGCGCAGCGGCCCCAGCATTTT.

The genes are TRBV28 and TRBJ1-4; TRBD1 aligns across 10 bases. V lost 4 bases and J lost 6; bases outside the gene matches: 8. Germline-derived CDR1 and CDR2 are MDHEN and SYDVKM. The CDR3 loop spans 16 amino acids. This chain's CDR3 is CASSSAIGTGDEKLFF. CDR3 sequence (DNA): TGTGCCAGCAGTTCGGCGATTGGGACAGGGGATGAAAAACTGTTTTTT.

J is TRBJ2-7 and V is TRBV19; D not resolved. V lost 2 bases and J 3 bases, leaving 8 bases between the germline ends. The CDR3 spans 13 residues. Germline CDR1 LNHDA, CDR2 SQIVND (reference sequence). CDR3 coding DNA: TGTGCCAGTAGTATAAGCCTCAACTACGAGCAGTACTTC. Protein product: CASSISLNYEQYF.

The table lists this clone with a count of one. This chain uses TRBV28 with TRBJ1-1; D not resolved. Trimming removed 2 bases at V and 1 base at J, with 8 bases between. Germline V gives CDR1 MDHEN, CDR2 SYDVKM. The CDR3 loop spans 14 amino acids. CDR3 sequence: CASSLPVWNTEAFF. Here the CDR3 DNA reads TGTGCCAGCAGTTTACCAGTTTGGAACACTGAAGCTTTCTTT.